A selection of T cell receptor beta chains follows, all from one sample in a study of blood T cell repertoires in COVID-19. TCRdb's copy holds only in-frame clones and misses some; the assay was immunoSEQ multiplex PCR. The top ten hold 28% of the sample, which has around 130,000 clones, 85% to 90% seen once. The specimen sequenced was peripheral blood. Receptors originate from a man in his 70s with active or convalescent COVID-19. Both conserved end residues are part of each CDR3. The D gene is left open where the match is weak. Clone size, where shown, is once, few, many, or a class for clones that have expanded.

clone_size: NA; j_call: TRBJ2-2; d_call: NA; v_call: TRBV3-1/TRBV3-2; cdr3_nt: TGTGCCAGCAGCCTATCTACCGGGGAGCTGTTTTTT; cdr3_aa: CASSLSTGELFF
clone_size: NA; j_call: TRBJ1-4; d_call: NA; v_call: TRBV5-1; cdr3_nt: TGCGCCAGCAGCTTGGGGGGCTCAGGTGAAAAACTGTTTTTT; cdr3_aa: CASSLGGSGEKLFF
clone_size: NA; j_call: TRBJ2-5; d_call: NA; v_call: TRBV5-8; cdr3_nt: TGTGCCAGCAGCTTGGACAGGGGGGGAGAGACCCAGTACTTC; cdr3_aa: CASSLDRGGETQYF
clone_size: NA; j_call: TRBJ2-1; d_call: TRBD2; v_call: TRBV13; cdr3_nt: TGTGCCAGCAGCCAGCGGGAGGGCGGGAATGAGCAGTTCTTC; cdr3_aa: CASSQREGGNEQFF
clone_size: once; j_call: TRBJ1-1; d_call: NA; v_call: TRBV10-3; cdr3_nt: TGTGCCATCGCAGGGGCGCCCCGCTTGAACACTGAAGCTTTCTTT; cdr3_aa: CAIAGAPRLNTEAFF
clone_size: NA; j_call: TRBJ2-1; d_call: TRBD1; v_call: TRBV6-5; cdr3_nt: TGTGCCAGCATTGTAAGGACAGGGGACAATGAGCAGTTCTTC; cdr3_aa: CASIVRTGDNEQFF
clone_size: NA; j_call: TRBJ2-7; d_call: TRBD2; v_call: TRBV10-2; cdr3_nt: TGCGCCAGCAGTTCGCTAGCGGGAGGCTTCCCCTACGAGCAGTACTTC; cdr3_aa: CASSSLAGGFPYEQYF
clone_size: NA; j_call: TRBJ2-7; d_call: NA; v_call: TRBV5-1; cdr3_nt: TGCGCCAGCAGACTGGAGGCGGATTCCTACGAGCAGTACTTC; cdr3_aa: CASRLEADSYEQYF
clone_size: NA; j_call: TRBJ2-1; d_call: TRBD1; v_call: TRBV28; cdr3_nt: TGTGCCAGCAGTTTAACACAGGGGGATGAGCAGTTCTTC; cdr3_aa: CASSLTQGDEQFF
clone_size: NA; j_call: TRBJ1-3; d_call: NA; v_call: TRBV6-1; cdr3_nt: TGTGCCAGCAGTGAAGGGGGAGCTGGAAACACCATATATTTT; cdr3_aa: CASSEGGAGNTIYF
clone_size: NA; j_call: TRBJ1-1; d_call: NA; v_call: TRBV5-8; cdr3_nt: TGTGCCACCTCGATACAGTTGAACACTGAAGCTTTCTTT; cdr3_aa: CATSIQLNTEAFF
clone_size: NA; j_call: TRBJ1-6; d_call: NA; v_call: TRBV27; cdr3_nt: TGTGCCAGCAGTTCTAAACAGGGAACCGTTCTCCACTTT; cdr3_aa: CASSSKQGTVLHF
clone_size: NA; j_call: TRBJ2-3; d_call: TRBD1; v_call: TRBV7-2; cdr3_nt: TGTGCCAGCAGCCCAAAGCCGGGACAGAGCACAGATACGCAGTATTTT; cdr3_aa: CASSPKPGQSTDTQYF
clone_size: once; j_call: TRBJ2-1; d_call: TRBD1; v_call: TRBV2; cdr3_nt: TGTGCCAGCAGTCCACAGGGGGGATCCTACAATGAGCAGTTCTTC; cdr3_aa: CASSPQGGSYNEQFF
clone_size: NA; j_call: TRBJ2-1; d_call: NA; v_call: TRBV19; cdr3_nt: TGTGCCAGTAGTATTGCAGGGGATACACCCTACAATGAGCAGTTCTTC; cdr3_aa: CASSIAGDTPYNEQFF
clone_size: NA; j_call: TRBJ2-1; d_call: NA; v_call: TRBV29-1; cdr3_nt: TGCAGCGTCCGGACTTCTCCGGGCAACAATGAGCAGTTCTTC; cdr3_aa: CSVRTSPGNNEQFF
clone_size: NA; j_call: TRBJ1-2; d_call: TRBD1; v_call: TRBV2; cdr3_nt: TGTGCCAGCAGTGTGGGGCCGGGACAGGGTTATGGCTACACCTTC; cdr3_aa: CASSVGPGQGYGYTF
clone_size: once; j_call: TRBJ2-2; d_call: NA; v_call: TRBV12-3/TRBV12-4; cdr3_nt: TGTGCCAGCAGTTTTACAACCGGGGAGCTGTTTTTT; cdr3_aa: CASSFTTGELFF
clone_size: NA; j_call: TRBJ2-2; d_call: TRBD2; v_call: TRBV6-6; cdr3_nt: TGTGCCAGCAGCGGTAGCGGGAGGGCCACCGGGGAGCTGTTTTTT; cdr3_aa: CASSGSGRATGELFF
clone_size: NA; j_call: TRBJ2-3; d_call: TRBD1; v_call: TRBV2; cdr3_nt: TGTGCCAGAAGCACCGGGACAGGCAGCACAGATACGCAGTATTTT; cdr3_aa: CARSTGTGSTDTQYF
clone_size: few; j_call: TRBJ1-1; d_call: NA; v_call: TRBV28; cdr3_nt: TGTGCCAGCAGCTCGAACACTGAAGCTTTCTTT; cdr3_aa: CASSSNTEAFF
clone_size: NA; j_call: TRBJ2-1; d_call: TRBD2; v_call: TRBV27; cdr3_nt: TGTGCCAGCAGTTATACGGGAGGGCCGTACAATGAGCAGTTCTTC; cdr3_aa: CASSYTGGPYNEQFF